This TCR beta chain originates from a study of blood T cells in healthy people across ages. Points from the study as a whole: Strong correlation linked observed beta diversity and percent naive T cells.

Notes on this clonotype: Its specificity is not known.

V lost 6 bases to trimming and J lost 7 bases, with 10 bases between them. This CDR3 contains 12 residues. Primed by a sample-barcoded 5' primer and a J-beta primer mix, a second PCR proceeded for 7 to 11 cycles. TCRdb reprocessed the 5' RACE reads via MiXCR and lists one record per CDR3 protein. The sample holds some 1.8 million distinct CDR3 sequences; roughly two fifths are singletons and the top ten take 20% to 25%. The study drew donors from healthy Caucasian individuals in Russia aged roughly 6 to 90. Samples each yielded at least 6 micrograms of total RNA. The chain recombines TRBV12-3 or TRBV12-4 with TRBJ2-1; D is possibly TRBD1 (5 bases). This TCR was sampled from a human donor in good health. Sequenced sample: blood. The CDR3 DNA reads TGTGCCAGCAGGGTAACAGGTAATGAGCAGTTCTTC. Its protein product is CASRVTGNEQFF.